Sequencing of this T cell receptor (beta chain) was carried out in a study of shared clonotypes between healthy human individuals. TCRdb's table, derived via immunoSEQ multiplex PCR, lists solely in-frame clones and lacks some. The sample comprises some 1,400,000 clones, around 97% of which are singletons, and over 1% rests with the top ten. This clone was seen just once. Trimming removed 1 base at V and 2 bases at J, with 9 bases between. The germline gives CDR1 SNHLY, CDR2 FYNNEI. This CDR3 is built from 15 residues. Sample: naive CD4+ T cells sorted from blood. As for subset: CD45RA+ positively selected. The rearrangement joins TRBV2 to TRBJ1-5; D uncertain. This receptor was obtained from a man younger than 40 in good health. The chain's CDR3 is CASSEEGSGNQPQHF. The CDR3 DNA sequence: TGTGCCAGCAGTGAAGAAGGGTCTGGCAATCAGCCCCAGCATTTT.